This TCR beta chain was captured in a study of blood T cell repertoires in COVID-19. Study-wide context: COVID-19 samples, acute and convalescent, were from the United States, Italy and Spain.

The CDR3 length is 12 residues. From germline, CDR1 is MDHEN and CDR2 SYDVKM. Trimming took off 1 base at V and 7 bases at J, with 7 bases between the two ends. Libraries were prepared by immunoSEQ multiplex PCR; TCRdb keeps only in-frame clonotypes and omits some of them. The table includes 63,000 or so clones, 80% to 90% detected once. This clone has a single count. This TCR was recovered from a human donor in a cohort sampled during active COVID-19. The genes are TRBV28 and TRBJ1-1; D is unclear. Sequenced input: peripheral blood. The CDR3 DNA sequence: TGTGCCAGCAGTTTATCCGGGATTGAAGCTTTCTTT. The encoded protein is CASSLSGIEAFF.